This TCR beta chain was sequenced for a study of blood T cell repertoires in COVID-19. The wider study: Material from acute and convalescent COVID-19 was sourced from the United States, Italy and Spain. T cells, B-cell-depleted T cells, or PBMCs supplied cDNA or gDNA.

Methods used by the authors: Nucleated cell counts were estimated from reference gene primer amplification. TCRdb's copy holds only in-frame clones and misses some; the assay was immunoSEQ multiplex PCR. V, J and clone size were drawn from that table, and D and trimming were deduced from the DNA. The table includes 95,000 to 100,000 clones, 80% to 95% detected once. Germline lookup yields CDR1 MNHEY and CDR2 SVGAGI. V dropped 6 bases and J dropped 5 bases, with 14 bases sitting between them. This CDR3 has 14 amino acids. This sequence was found in a man between 45 and 60 years old with active COVID-19. The chain couples TRBV6-5 to TRBJ1-5, with a tentative D call TRBD1 (5 bases). Sequencing input: peripheral blood. CDR3 bases: TGTGCCAGCAGGAACGGGGGGTGGGATCAGCCCCAGCATTTT. Its translation is CASRNGGWDQPQHF.